This TCR beta chain originates from a study of Graves' ophthalmopathy and Graves' hyperthyroidism. This clonotype occurred many times. J was trimmed by 5 bases and V by 7 bases; bases with no gene match: 3. There are 13 residues in the CDR3. Amplifying from RNA transcripts, the study obtained TCR beta CDR3 regions. First-round RT-PCR used HTBI primers; second-round multiplex PCR followed. One entry per CDR3 protein results from TCRdb running MiXCR on the multiplex PCR reads. This sample has 200,000 to 250,000 distinct CDR3 sequences, with about 22% found just once. This chain joins TRBV12-3 or TRBV12-4 and TRBJ2-2; 8 bases line up with TRBD1. This sequence was found in a woman between 45 and 65 years old with Graves' ophthalmopathy. The specimen sequenced was peripheral blood. The DNA of the CDR3 is TGTGCCAGCACCCGACAGGGGACCGGGGAGCTGTTTTTT. It codes for CASTRQGTGELFF.